This T cell receptor (beta chain) was recorded in a study of cytomegalovirus exposure and HLA in healthy donors. For the study at large: There were 88 million or so unique TCRs (from HLA-typed donors) in an early data release.

V lost 6 bases, J lost 3 bases, and 12 bases stayed unmatched. CDR1 and CDR2 from the germline V gene are KGHSH and LQKENI. The CDR3 runs to 17 residues. PCR used 60 Vbeta primers and 13 Jbeta primers. Generated by immunoSEQ multiplex PCR, the TCRdb table keeps only in-frame clones and is missing some. The table gives around 140,000 clones; the top ten clones make up roughly 1.6% of it. The specimen was PBMCs. This TCR derives from a woman aged 40-49 years in good health and CMV-seronegative. The rearrangement links TRBV18 to TRBJ2-1; TRBD1 matches at 9 bases. CDR3 protein: CASSPYTGTGHYNEQFF. CDR3 DNA: TGTGCCAGCTCGCCTTATACCGGGACAGGGCACTACAATGAGCAGTTCTTC.